This T cell receptor (beta chain) was recovered during a study of blood T cell repertoires in COVID-19. Study information: The United States, Italy and Spain provided the acute and convalescent COVID-19 samples. PBMCs, B-cell-depleted T cells, or T cells provided the cDNA or gDNA that made up the material.

In the original processing: Counts of nucleated cells, estimated from reference gene primer amplification, were obtained. Clones were sequenced by immunoSEQ multiplex PCR, and TCRdb holds only the in-frame ones, with some missing. The V and J calls and clone size are taken from that table; D and trimming were inferred from the DNA. Of around 220,000 clones listed, approximately 91% are singletons. CDR1 is LNHDA and CDR2 is SQIVND in the germline V gene (reference sequence). The V end lost 8 bases, the J end lost 2 bases, and 16 bases lay between the germline ends. The CDR3 is made up of 15 amino acids.

The receptor's source is a woman in her thirties or forties who had recovered from COVID-19. The chain uses TRBV19 and TRBJ1-5; D not resolved. Sequences were obtained from peripheral blood. The CDR3 protein is CASSWALDGNQPQHF. CDR3 nucleotide sequence: TGTGCCAGTTCCTGGGCCCTTGACGGCAATCAGCCCCAGCATTTT.